This T cell receptor beta chain derives from a study of blood T cell repertoires in COVID-19. Study information: Material from acute and convalescent COVID-19 was sourced from the United States, Italy and Spain. Sources were T cells, B-cell-depleted T cells, or PBMCs; the material itself was cDNA or gDNA.

Germline assignment: CDR1 SGDLS and CDR2 YYNGEE. There are 15 residues in the CDR3. V was shortened by 0 bases and J by 2 bases, with 11 bases between the two germline ends. In the authors' methods: The authors estimated nucleated cell counts from reference gene primer amplification. Method: immunoSEQ multiplex PCR; TCRdb's copy keeps in-frame clones and lacks some. The V and J calls and clone size are taken from that table; D and trimming were inferred from the DNA. In the table there are about 40,000 clones, 79% of which are singletons. The rearrangement uses TRBV9 and TRBJ1-1; D is unclear. What was sequenced was peripheral blood. This TCR came from a woman of 80 years or more with acute or convalescent COVID-19. The CDR3 nucleotides read TGTGCCAGCAGCGTAGGACACCAAGACAACACTGAAGCTTTCTTT. Translation: CASSVGHQDNTEAFF.